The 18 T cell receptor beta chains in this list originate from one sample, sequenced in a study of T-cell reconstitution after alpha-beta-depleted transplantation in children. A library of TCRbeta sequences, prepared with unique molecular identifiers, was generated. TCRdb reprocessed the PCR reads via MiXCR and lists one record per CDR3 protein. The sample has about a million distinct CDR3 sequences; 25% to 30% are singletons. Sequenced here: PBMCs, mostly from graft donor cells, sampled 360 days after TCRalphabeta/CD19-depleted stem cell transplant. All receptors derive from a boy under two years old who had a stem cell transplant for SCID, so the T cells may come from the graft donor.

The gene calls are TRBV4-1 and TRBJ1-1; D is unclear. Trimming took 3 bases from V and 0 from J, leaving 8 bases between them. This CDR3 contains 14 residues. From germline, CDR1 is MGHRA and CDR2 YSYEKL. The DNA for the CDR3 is TGCGCCAGCAGCCAGAACAGAGTGAACACTGAAGCTTTCTTT. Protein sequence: CASSQNRVNTEAFF.

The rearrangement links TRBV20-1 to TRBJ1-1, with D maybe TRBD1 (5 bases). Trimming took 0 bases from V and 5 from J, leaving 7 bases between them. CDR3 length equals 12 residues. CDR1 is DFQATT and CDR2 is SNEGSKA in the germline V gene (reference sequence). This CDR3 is CSARDWGTEAFF. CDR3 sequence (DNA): TGCAGTGCTAGAGATTGGGGGACTGAAGCTTTCTTT.

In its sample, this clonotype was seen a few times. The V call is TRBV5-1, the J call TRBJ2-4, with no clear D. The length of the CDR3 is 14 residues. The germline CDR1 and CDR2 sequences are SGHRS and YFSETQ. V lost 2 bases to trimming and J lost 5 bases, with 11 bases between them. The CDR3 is CASSFQGRENIQYF. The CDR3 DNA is TGCGCCAGCAGCTTCCAAGGCCGGGAAAACATTCAGTACTTC.

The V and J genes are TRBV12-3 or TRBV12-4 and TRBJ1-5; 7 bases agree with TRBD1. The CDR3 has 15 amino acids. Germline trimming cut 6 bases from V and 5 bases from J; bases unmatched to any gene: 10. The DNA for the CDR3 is TGTGCCAGCAGGCCCCCCACGGGACAGCATCAGCCCCAGCATTTT. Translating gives CASRPPTGQHQPQHF.

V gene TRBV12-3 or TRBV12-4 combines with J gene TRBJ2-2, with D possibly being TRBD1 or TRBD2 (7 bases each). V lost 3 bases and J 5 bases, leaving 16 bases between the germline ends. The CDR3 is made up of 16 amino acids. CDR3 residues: CASSFFGRGRTGELFF. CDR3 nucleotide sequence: TGTGCCAGCAGTTTTTTTGGGAGGGGGCGGACCGGGGAGCTGTTTTTT.

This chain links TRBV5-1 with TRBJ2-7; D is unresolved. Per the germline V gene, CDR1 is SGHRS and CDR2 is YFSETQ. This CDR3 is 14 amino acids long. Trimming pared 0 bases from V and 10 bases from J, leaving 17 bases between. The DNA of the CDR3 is TGCGCCAGCAGCTTGGCCCCGGGCCTGATGTTACAGTACTTC. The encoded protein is CASSLAPGLMLQYF.

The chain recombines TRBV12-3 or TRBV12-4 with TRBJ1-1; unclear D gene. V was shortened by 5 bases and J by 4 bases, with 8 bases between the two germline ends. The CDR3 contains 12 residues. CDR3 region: CASSGDVTEAFF. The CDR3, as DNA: TGTGCCAGCAGTGGCGATGTCACTGAAGCTTTCTTT.

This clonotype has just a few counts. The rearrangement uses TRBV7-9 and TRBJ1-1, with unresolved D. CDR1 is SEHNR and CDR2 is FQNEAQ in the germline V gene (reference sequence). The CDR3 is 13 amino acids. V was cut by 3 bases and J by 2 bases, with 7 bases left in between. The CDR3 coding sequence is TGTGCCAGCAGCTTCAGGTCAAACACTGAAGCTTTCTTT. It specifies CASSFRSNTEAFF. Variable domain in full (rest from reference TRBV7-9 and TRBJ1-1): DTGVSQNPRHKITKRGQNVTFRCDPISEHNRLYWYRQTLGQGPEFLTYFQNEAQLEKSRLLSDRFSAERPKGSFSTLEIQRTEQGDSAMYLCASSFRSNTEAFFGQGTRLTVV.

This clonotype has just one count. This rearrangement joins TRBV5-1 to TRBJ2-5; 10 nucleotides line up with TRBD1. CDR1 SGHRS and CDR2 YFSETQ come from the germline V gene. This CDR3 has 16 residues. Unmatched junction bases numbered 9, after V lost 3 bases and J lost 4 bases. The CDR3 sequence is CASSWTGGSTRETQYF. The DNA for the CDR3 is TGCGCCAGCAGCTGGACAGGGGGTTCAACACGAGAGACCCAGTACTTC.

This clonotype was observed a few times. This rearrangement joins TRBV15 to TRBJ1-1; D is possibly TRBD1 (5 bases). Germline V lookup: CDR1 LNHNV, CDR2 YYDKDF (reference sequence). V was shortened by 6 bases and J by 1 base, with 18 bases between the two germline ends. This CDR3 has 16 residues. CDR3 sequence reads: CATRGRPGRWNTEAFF. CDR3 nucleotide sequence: TGTGCCACCAGGGGTCGACCGGGACGGTGGAACACTGAAGCTTTCTTT.

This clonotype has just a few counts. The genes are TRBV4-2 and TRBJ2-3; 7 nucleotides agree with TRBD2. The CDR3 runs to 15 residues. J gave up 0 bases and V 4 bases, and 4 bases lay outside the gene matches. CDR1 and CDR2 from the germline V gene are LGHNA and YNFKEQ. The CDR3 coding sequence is TGTGCCAGCAGCCCGCTAGCGGCTAGCACAGATACGCAGTATTTT. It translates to CASSPLAASTDTQYF.

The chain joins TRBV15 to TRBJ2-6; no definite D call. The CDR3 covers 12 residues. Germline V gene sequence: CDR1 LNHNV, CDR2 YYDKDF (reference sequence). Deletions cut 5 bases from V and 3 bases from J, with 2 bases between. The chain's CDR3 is CATSDGANVLTF. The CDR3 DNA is TGTGCCACCAGCGATGGGGCCAACGTCCTGACTTTC.

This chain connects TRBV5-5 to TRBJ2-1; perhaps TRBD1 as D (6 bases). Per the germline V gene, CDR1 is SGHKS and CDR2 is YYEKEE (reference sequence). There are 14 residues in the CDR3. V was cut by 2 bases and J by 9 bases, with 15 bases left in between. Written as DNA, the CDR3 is TGTGCCAGCAGCTTTAGGGGGTTGGGGAGTGAGCAGTTCTTC. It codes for CASSFRGLGSEQFF. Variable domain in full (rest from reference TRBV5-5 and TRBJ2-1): DAGVTQSPTHLIKTRGQQVTLRCSPISGHKSVSWYQQVLGQGPQFIFQYYEKEERGRGNFPDRFSARQFPNYSSELNVNALLLGDSALYLCASSFRGLGSEQFFGPGTRLTVL.

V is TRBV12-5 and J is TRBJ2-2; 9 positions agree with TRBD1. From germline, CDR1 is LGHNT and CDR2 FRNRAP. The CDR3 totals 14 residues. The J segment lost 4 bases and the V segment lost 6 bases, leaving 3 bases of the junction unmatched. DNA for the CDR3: TGTGCTAGTGGGGGACAGGGTCGCACCGGGGAGCTGTTTTTT. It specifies CASGGQGRTGELFF.

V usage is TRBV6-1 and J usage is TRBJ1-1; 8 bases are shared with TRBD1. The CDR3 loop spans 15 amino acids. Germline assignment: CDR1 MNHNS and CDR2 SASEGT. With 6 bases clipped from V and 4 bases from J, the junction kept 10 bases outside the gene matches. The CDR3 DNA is TGTGCCAGCAGAAGTCGGACAGGGATTGGCACTGAAGCTTTCTTT. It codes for CASRSRTGIGTEAFF.

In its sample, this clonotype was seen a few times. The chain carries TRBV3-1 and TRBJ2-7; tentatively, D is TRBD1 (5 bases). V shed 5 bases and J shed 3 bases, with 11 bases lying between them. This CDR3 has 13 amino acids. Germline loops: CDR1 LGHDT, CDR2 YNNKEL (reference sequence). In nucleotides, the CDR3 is TGTGCCAGCAGCGCAGGGCGTCTCTACGAGCAGTACTTC. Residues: CASSAGRLYEQYF.

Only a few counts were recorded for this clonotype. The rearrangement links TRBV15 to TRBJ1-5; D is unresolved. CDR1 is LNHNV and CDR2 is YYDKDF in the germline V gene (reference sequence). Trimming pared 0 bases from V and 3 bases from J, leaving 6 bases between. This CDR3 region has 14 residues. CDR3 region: CATSRERPNQPQHF. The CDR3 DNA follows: TGTGCCACCAGCAGAGAACGACCCAATCAGCCCCAGCATTTT.

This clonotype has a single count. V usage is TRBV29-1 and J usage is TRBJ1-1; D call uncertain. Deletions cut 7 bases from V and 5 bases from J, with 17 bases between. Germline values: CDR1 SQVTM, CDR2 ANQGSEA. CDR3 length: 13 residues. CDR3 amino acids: CSALVGPRTEAFF. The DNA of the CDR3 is TGCAGCGCCCTGGTTGGGCCACGGACTGAAGCTTTCTTT.